The source of this TCR beta chain is a study of blood T cell repertoires in COVID-19. Study in general: PBMCs, B-cell-depleted T cells, or T cells provided the cDNA or gDNA that made up the material.

The CDR3 loop spans 12 amino acids. V gave up 10 bases and J gave up 5 bases, with 14 bases separating them. CDR1 is SNHLY, CDR2 FYNNEI, per germline. Participants were aged about 18 to 89 years from more than 20 US areas. Up to 2 weeks before entering the study, exposed participants had met a COVID-19 case. Authors' processing steps: Reference gene primers were amplified, and this amplification served to estimate nucleated cell counts. Using immunoSEQ multiplex PCR, the repertoire was profiled, and TCRdb retains in-frame clones only, with some absent. The DNA was the basis for D and trimming; V, J and clone size are from that table. The sample holds fewer than 250,000 clones, about 83% seen once.

Sequenced sample: PBMCs or T cells enriched from blood (not recorded which). J is TRBJ2-5 and V is TRBV2, with D perhaps TRBD2 (6 bases). The TCR originated in a woman between 40 and 55 years old who had been exposed to COVID-19. The CDR3 nucleotides read TGTGCCACAAAGGGTGGAGGGGAGACCCAGTACTTC. Translating it yields CATKGGGETQYF.